The entry below describes one TCR beta chain. Its antigen is as yet unknown. Second doses that came at about 4 or about 12 weeks were put together. This sample was taken from a study of T cell responses to AZD1222 COVID-19 vaccine. Study-level points and caveats: Donors in the cohort were predominantly white British and more often female, and clonal diversity was possibly underestimated.

This table comes from immunoSEQ multiplex PCR, and its TCRdb copy is limited to in-frame clones, with some not included. This sample carries 150,000 to 200,000 clones, approximately 94% of them seen once, and the ten largest clones take around 1.6%. CDR1 and CDR2 (germline): LNHNV, YYDKDF (reference sequence). Trimming took off 4 bases at V and 2 bases at J, with 11 bases between the two ends. The CDR3 has 14 amino acids. The clonotype originates from an adult who received the AZD1222 COVID-19 vaccine. The V gene is TRBV15, the J gene TRBJ1-2; D possibly corresponds to TRBD1 (6 bases). Sequencing was performed on peripheral blood, taken 28 days after the second AZD1222 dose. CDR3: CATSIGGLNYGYTF. Here the CDR3 DNA reads TGTGCCACCAGCATAGGGGGTCTGAACTATGGCTACACCTTC.